This T cell receptor (beta chain) was profiled in a study of regulatory T cells in long-lasting Graves disease. V lost 5 bases and J lost 3; bases outside the gene matches: 10. The CDR3 runs to 15 residues. Construction of TCR beta libraries relied on iRepertoire HTBI primers and on Arm-PCR targeting CDR3 regions. TCRdb re-called the multiplex PCR reads through MiXCR, storing one row per CDR3 protein. The sample contains some 230,000 distinct CDR3 sequences, around 19% of which appear only once. This clonotype was observed at least ten times. Described time point: newly diagnosed GD, antithyroid drugs for less than 3 months. Extracted RNA from PBMCs served as the source of the TCR library.

Source: peripheral blood mononuclear cells (PBMCs), taken at new diagnosis, from a patient treated with antithyroid drugs. This chain uses TRBV12-3 or TRBV12-4 with TRBJ2-7, with 7 nucleotides matching TRBD2. This sequence was found in a female donor with Graves disease. The CDR3, as DNA: TGTGCCAGCAGTCCCTCTAGCGGCGGACTCTACGAGCAGTACTTC. It is translated as CASSPSSGGLYEQYF.